This TCR beta chain is drawn from a study of blood T cell repertoires in COVID-19. For the study at large: The United States, Italy and Spain supplied acute and convalescent COVID-19 samples.

As originally analysed: Estimation of nucleated cell counts relied on the amplification of reference gene primers. TCRdb's copy holds only in-frame clones and misses some; the assay was immunoSEQ multiplex PCR. V, J and clone size were drawn from that table, and D and trimming were deduced from the DNA. The table has around 300,000 clones, about 90% seen once. The CDR3 consists of 14 residues. Germline CDR1 reads SGHRS; CDR2 reads YFSETQ. V lost 3 bases to trimming and J lost 2 bases, with 9 bases between them. The receptor was isolated from a woman aged 40 to 50 with acute or convalescent COVID-19. The sequenced sample consisted of peripheral blood. The chain recombines TRBV5-1 with TRBJ1-3; a weak D match, TRBD1 (6 bases). CDR3 nucleotides: TGCGCCAGCAGCTCACAGGGAGCTGGAAACACCATATATTTT. Protein product: CASSSQGAGNTIYF. The full variable domain, rest sourced from reference TRBV5-1 and TRBJ1-3, is KAGVTQTPRYLIKTRGQQVTLSCSPISGHRSVSWYQQTPGQGLQFLFEYFSETQRNKGNFPGRFSGRQFSNSRSEMNVSTLELGDSALYLCASSSQGAGNTIYFGEGSWLTVV.